These 20 T cell receptor beta chains were sequenced from one sample in a study of blood T cell repertoires in COVID-19 (TCRdb year 2020). The library came from the immunoSEQ multiplex PCR assay. TCRdb obtained this table from immuneACCESS and retained in-frame rearrangements with V and J assigned. These tables miss some clones; where compared with another copy, unresolved V genes account for less than half of the shortfall, and the remainder is unexplained. This sample lists some 100,000 clones; approximately 84% were detected once. The top ten clonotypes cover 17% of the sample. The specimen was peripheral blood. These receptor sequences come from a woman aged 55 to 70 with acute or convalescent COVID-19.

V usage is TRBV28 and J usage is TRBJ2-2, with 12 nucleotides matching TRBD2. Germline lookup yields CDR1 MDHEN and CDR2 SYDVKM. V dropped 5 bases and J dropped 4; count of bases not matched to a gene: 2. The CDR3 is made up of 15 amino acids. The CDR3 DNA reads TGTGCCAGCAGTCGGACTAGCGGGGTCACCGGGGAGCTGTTTTTT. Residues: CASSRTSGVTGELFF.

The chain carries TRBV6-5 and TRBJ2-4, with a weak D call TRBD2 (5 bases). The CDR3 is made up of 12 amino acids. CDR1 is MNHEY and CDR2 is SVGAGI in the germline V gene. The V end was cut by 6 bases, the J end by 7 bases, with 10 bases between. The CDR3 bases are TGTGCCAGCAGAGAGCAGCGGAACATTCAGTACTTC. This gives the protein CASREQRNIQYF.

The chain carries TRBV10-3 and TRBJ1-1; 12 bases fit TRBD1. The CDR3 sequence is 15 residues long. V shed 6 bases, J shed 5 bases, and the junction held 7 bases outside the gene matches. Per germline, CDR1 ENHRY and CDR2 SYGVKD. The CDR3 bases are TGTGCCATCAGGGACCGGGACAGGGGGCTGACTGAAGCTTTCTTT. Translating it yields CAIRDRDRGLTEAFF.

The V gene is TRBV5-1, the J gene TRBJ1-2; 7 nucleotides line up with TRBD1. Losses at the gene ends were 4 bases for V and 4 bases for J; bases not matched to a gene: 19. CDR1 SGHRS and CDR2 YFSETQ come from the germline V gene. The CDR3 contains 18 residues. The CDR3 spells CASSEGNRGGAPLYGYTF. The CDR3 DNA follows: TGCGCCAGCAGCGAGGGGAACAGGGGTGGGGCCCCCCTCTATGGCTACACCTTC.

V usage is TRBV29-1 and J usage is TRBJ2-7; the match to TRBD1 covers 8 bases. CDR1 SQVTM and CDR2 ANQGSEA come from the germline V gene. After removal of 8 bases from V and 5 bases from J, the junction contained 8 bases not matched to a gene. This CDR3 is 12 amino acids long. The CDR3 spells CSSRTGLNEQYF. The CDR3, as DNA: TGCAGCTCTCGGACAGGGCTCAACGAGCAGTACTTC.

CDR3 in DNA: TGTGCCAGCAGCTTGGTCTCTATTTCCTCCTACGAGCAGTACTTC. Amino acid sequence: CASSLVSISSYEQYF. J is TRBJ2-7 and V is TRBV5-6, with unresolved D. Germline loops: CDR1 SGHDT, CDR2 YYEEEE. The length of the CDR3 is 15 residues. With 0 bases removed from V and 0 bases from J, the gap between germline ends came to 10 bases. The full variable domain, rest sourced from reference TRBV5-6 and TRBJ2-7, is DAGVTQSPTHLIKTRGQQVTLRCSPKSGHDTVSWYQQALGQGPQFIFQYYEEEERQRGNFPDRFSGHQFPNYSSELNVNALLLGDSALYLCASSLVSISSYEQYFGPGTRLTVT.

The rearrangement uses TRBV5-6 and TRBJ2-1, with 7 bases matching TRBD2. Germline V gene sequence: CDR1 SGHDT, CDR2 YYEEEE. The CDR3 loop spans 15 amino acids. J gave up 0 bases and V 0 bases, and 0 bases lay outside the gene matches. The CDR3 protein is CASSLGGGSYNEQFF. The CDR3 DNA reads as TGTGCCAGCAGCTTGGGGGGGGGCTCCTACAATGAGCAGTTCTTC.

The V and J genes are TRBV30 and TRBJ1-3; D is uncertain. The CDR3 runs to 14 residues. Trimming took 5 bases from V and 7 from J, leaving 18 bases between them. Germline CDR1 reads GTSNPN; CDR2 reads SVGIG (reference sequence). CDR3 sequence: CAWDPWRAGNTIYF. The CDR3 DNA is TGTGCCTGGGACCCTTGGAGGGCGGGGAACACCATATATTTT.

On this clone itself: The same CDR3 arises from other DNA sequences in this sample as well. The gene calls are TRBV4-2 and TRBJ2-3, with 9 bases aligning to TRBD2. V shed 1 base, J shed 1 base, and the junction held 9 bases outside the gene matches. Germline V gene lookup returns CDR1 LGHNA and CDR2 YNFKEQ. The CDR3 extends over 18 amino acids. This CDR3 is CASSQARGGGGGTDTQYF. In DNA form, the CDR3 reads TGTGCCAGCAGCCAAGCACGGGGGGGCGGGGGGGGCACAGATACGCAGTATTTT.

The rearrangement links TRBV2 to TRBJ1-1; weak D call: TRBD1 (6 bases). The CDR3 runs to 14 residues. Deletions cut 4 bases from V and 8 bases from J, with 17 bases between. Germline CDR1 and CDR2: SNHLY and FYNNEI. The CDR3 loop reads CASSVVGRGKEAFF. In DNA, the CDR3 is TGTGCCAGCAGTGTGGTTGGAAGGGGGAAGGAAGCTTTCTTT.

The chain couples TRBV19 to TRBJ1-2; 12 bases are a match to TRBD1. The CDR3 spans 16 residues. Losses at the gene ends were 5 bases for V and 4 bases for J; bases not matched to a gene: 8. Germline values: CDR1 LNHDA, CDR2 SQIVND (reference sequence). Written as DNA, the CDR3 is TGTGCCAGTAGTCAACGTGGGACAGGGGGCTTCTATGGCTACACCTTC. Translation gives CASSQRGTGGFYGYTF.

V usage is TRBV5-8 and J usage is TRBJ2-3; 7 bases line up with TRBD1. CDR3 length equals 14 residues. Trimming took 2 bases from V and 9 from J; bases not matched to a gene: 9. Germline CDR1 reads SGHTS; CDR2 reads YDEGEE. CDR3: CASSLEGAQGTQYF. The CDR3 DNA sequence: TGTGCCAGCAGCTTAGAGGGGGCCCAGGGGACGCAGTATTTT.

This clone was detected a few times. This sequence joins TRBV2 and TRBJ1-6, with TRBD1 identical over 7 bases. This CDR3 is 13 amino acids long. The V segment lost 8 bases and the J segment 10 bases; nucleotides outside the gene matches: 8. The germline V gene has CDR1 SNHLY and CDR2 FYNNEI. CDR3 sequence (DNA): TGTGCCAGCGCTACAGGGGTCGAGTCACCCCTCCACTTT. It encodes CASATGVESPLHF.

The chain links TRBV9 to TRBJ2-4, with 8 bases aligning to TRBD2. V dropped 3 bases and J dropped 6; count of bases not matched to a gene: 8. CDR3 length: 15 residues. Germline-derived CDR1 and CDR2 are SGDLS and YYNGEE. CDR3 DNA: TGTGCCAGCAGCGAAAATACGGGACTAGTAAACATTCAGTACTTC. This translates into CASSENTGLVNIQYF.

CDR3 in amino acids: CASIFTGEGQPQHF. CDR3 nucleotides: TGTGCCAGCATATTTACGGGGGAGGGTCAGCCCCAGCATTTT. The chain has TRBV6-5 and TRBJ1-5, with D perhaps matching TRBD1 (5 bases). Germline-derived CDR1 and CDR2 are MNHEY and SVGAGI. Trimming left V 7 bases short and J 6 bases short, with 16 bases between. The CDR3 loop spans 14 amino acids.

The chain couples TRBV7-2 to TRBJ1-6; TRBD1 is a possible D gene (5 bases). The V and J ends lost 0 bases and 6 bases respectively, with 9 bases between them. The V gene's germline CDR1 is SGHTA and CDR2 FQGNSA. The CDR3 covers 15 residues. The CDR3 DNA is TGTGCCAGCAGCTTAGCGGCAGGGCCTAATTCACCCCTCCACTTT. This encodes CASSLAAGPNSPLHF. Variable domain in full (rest from reference TRBV7-2 and TRBJ1-6): GAGVSQSPSNKVTEKGKDVELRCDPISGHTALYWYRQSLGQGLEFLIYFQGNSAPDKSGLPSDRFSAERTGGSVSTLTIQRTQQEDSAVYLCASSLAAGPNSPLHFGNGTRLTVT.

The rearrangement uses TRBV10-2 and TRBJ1-2, with D possibly being TRBD1 (6 bases). Per germline, CDR1 WSHSY and CDR2 SAAADI. The V end was cut by 7 bases, the J end by 4 bases, with 10 bases between. CDR3 length equals 12 residues. For the CDR3, the DNA is TGCGCCAGCATGACGGACAGCTATGGCTACACCTTC. Its translation is CASMTDSYGYTF.

This clone was picked up a small number of times. This chain connects TRBV7-3 to TRBJ2-5; 9 nucleotides align to TRBD2. Germline V gene sequence: CDR1 SGHTA, CDR2 FQGTGA. This CDR3 region has 15 residues. Trimming removed 1 base from V and 4 bases from J; junction bases left unmatched: 4. The CDR3 here is CASSLSGGAVETQYF. The CDR3 DNA sequence: TGTGCCAGCAGCTTAAGCGGGGGGGCCGTAGAGACCCAGTACTTC.

The chain couples TRBV6-2 or TRBV6-3 to TRBJ1-2; tentative D call: TRBD1 (6 bases). The CDR3 sequence is 15 residues long. CDR1 MNHEY and CDR2 SVGEGT come from the germline V gene. V was cut by 5 bases and J by 2 bases, with 15 bases left in between. The CDR3 loop is CASSLPGQKNYGYTF. The CDR3 DNA sequence: TGTGCCAGCAGTCTACCGGGACAAAAGAACTATGGCTACACCTTC.

In its sample, this clone was seen once. V gene TRBV7-2 combines with J gene TRBJ2-7; 9 bases map to TRBD1. This CDR3 contains 15 residues. CDR1 is SGHTA, CDR2 FQGNSA, per germline. Trimming removed 1 base from V and 4 bases from J; junction bases left unmatched: 5. The CDR3 is CASSLDGQGRYEQYF. The CDR3 region has the DNA TGTGCCAGCAGCTTAGATGGACAGGGGAGATACGAGCAGTACTTC.